This T cell receptor beta chain was captured by sequencing in a study of shared clonotypes between healthy human individuals. Only one count was recorded for this clone. Sequenced by immunoSEQ multiplex PCR; TCRdb stores in-frame clones only, minus some. The table records approximately 2,300,000 clones, roughly 90% of them present only once. The V end lost 6 bases, the J end lost 4 bases, and 9 bases lay between the germline ends. Germline CDR1 reads MNHNS; CDR2 reads SASEGT. The CDR3 sequence is 12 residues long. The sample comprised naive CD4+ T cells from PBMCs. This sample's subset: CD45RA+ positively selected. This TCR was sampled from a man between 18 and 29 years old in good health. Some clones in this sample may be carry-over from other donors' samples. The chain joins TRBV6-1 to TRBJ1-2; TRBD1 is a possible D gene (5 bases). CDR3 DNA sequence: TGTGCCAGCAGCAGGGTCTTCTATGGCTACACCTTC. As protein: CASSRVFYGYTF.